Listed here are 9 T cell receptor beta chains from one sample, sequenced in a study of blood T cell repertoires in COVID-19. Clones were sequenced by immunoSEQ multiplex PCR, and TCRdb holds only the in-frame ones, with some missing. The sample contains a few hundred thousand clones, roughly 85% of which appear only once. Specimen: PBMCs or T cells enriched from blood (not recorded which). All receptors come from a woman between 35 and 50 years old with acute COVID-19.

The V call is TRBV11-2, the J call TRBJ2-3; D gene unclear. V was cut by 1 base and J by 3 bases, with 11 bases left in between. The germline V gene has CDR1 SGHAT and CDR2 FQNNGV. The CDR3 is 15 residues long. The CDR3 nucleotides read TGTGCCAGCAGCTTAGCCAACTCTAGGACAGATACGCAGTATTTT. Translation gives CASSLANSRTDTQYF.

This chain joins TRBV5-5 and TRBJ2-1, with 12 bases fitting TRBD2. The germline gives CDR1 SGHKS, CDR2 YYEKEE (reference sequence). Trimming removed 5 bases from V and 5 bases from J; junction bases left unmatched: 8. This CDR3 contains 16 residues. CDR3 in amino acids: CASRPLAGGRDNEQFF. In DNA, the CDR3 is TGTGCCAGCAGGCCCCTAGCGGGAGGGAGGGACAATGAGCAGTTCTTC.

Concerning this clone itself: The junction departs from germline at one end; a sequencing error may be responsible. V is TRBV18 and J is TRBJ2-7, with a tentative D call TRBD1 (5 bases). Per germline, CDR1 KGHSH and CDR2 LQKENI. This CDR3 has 13 residues. The CDR3 region has the DNA TGTGTCAGCTCACCACGGGCGACAGAGGAGCAGTACTTC. It is translated as CVSSPRATEEQYF.

The chain is built from TRBV12-5 and TRBJ2-1, with a weak D call TRBD2 (5 bases). The CDR3 loop spans 15 amino acids. CDR1 is LGHNT, CDR2 FRNRAP, per germline. Trimming stripped 2 bases from V and 0 bases from J, with 8 bases between. CDR3 coding DNA: TGTGCTAGTGGTTTGTTTCGGGGCTCCTACAATGAGCAGTTCTTC. Its protein is CASGLFRGSYNEQFF.

This clone was counted only a few times. The sample holds other DNA sequences that translate to the same CDR3. CDR3 loop: CASSPQGLNTEAFF. The CDR3 region has the DNA TGTGCCAGTAGTCCACAGGGGCTGAACACTGAAGCTTTCTTT. The chain uses TRBV19 and TRBJ1-1, with 7 bases fitting TRBD1. This CDR3 is 14 amino acids long. Germline V gene data show CDR1 as LNHDA and CDR2 as SQIVND (reference sequence). V was pared by 5 bases and J by 0 bases, with 3 bases of the junction left unmatched.

The CDR3 protein is CASDQRSSYNSPLHF. CDR3 DNA: TGTGCCAGCGATCAGAGGAGCTCCTATAATTCACCCCTCCACTTT. The chain joins TRBV28 to TRBJ1-6; D unclear. Germline assignment: CDR1 MDHEN and CDR2 SYDVKM. The CDR3 loop spans 15 amino acids. Trimming left V 8 bases short and J 0 bases short, with 11 bases between. Using reference TRBV28 and TRBJ1-6 for the parts outside the CDR3, the full variable domain is DVKVTQSSRYLVKRTGEKVFLECVQDMDHENMFWYRQDPGLGLRLIYFSYDVKMKEKGDIPEGYSVSREKKERFSLILESASTNQTSMYLCASDQRSSYNSPLHFGNGTRLTVT.

This clone was recorded a few times. This chain links TRBV4-3 with TRBJ2-7; TRBD1 matches at 9 bases. This CDR3 region has 15 residues. The germline V gene has CDR1 LGHNA and CDR2 YSLEER. V trimming: 2 bases; J trimming: 3 bases; junction bases outside the gene matches: 5. The CDR3 region has the DNA TGCGCCAGCAGCCAATCGGGACAGGGTTTCTACGAGCAGTACTTC. It translates to CASSQSGQGFYEQYF.

The V gene is TRBV5-1, the J gene TRBJ2-3; weak D call: TRBD2 (7 bases). The CDR3 totals 18 residues. Germline CDR1 reads SGHRS; CDR2 reads YFSETQ. Trimming shortened V by 3 bases and J by 3 bases, and 23 bases separated the two germline ends. CDR3 nucleotide sequence: TGCGCCAGCAGCTCCCAGGGGATCGAGGGAGGGCCGACAGATACGCAGTATTTT. This codes for CASSSQGIEGGPTDTQYF.

The chain recombines TRBV7-6 with TRBJ2-2, with a possible D match to TRBD1 (6 bases). CDR1 and CDR2 (germline): SGHVS, FNYEAQ. Trimming took off 4 bases at V and 1 base at J, with 10 bases between the two ends. This CDR3 spans 15 amino acids. The CDR3 DNA sequence: TGTGCCAGCAGCTCCCAGGACAGGAACACCGGGGAGCTGTTTTTT. This encodes CASSSQDRNTGELFF.